The next 4 T cell receptor beta chains were all read from a single sample in a study of T cell responses to AZD1222 COVID-19 vaccine. Using immunoSEQ multiplex PCR, the repertoire was profiled, and TCRdb retains in-frame clones only, with some absent. The sample carries approximately 120,000 clones, roughly nine tenths recorded once. The material sequenced was peripheral blood, taken on day 0 of AZD1222 vaccination. Every receptor here comes from an adult in good health.

The chain recombines TRBV3-1 (or the pseudogene TRBV3-2) with TRBJ2-7, with 8 bases identical to TRBD1. CDR3 length equals 14 residues. Germline CDR1 LGHDT, CDR2 YNNKEL (reference sequence). Losses at the gene ends were 4 bases for V and 2 bases for J; bases not matched to a gene: 4. DNA of the CDR3: TGTGCCAGCAGCCGTACAGGGGGAGCCTACGAGCAGTACTTC. Translated, it gives CASSRTGGAYEQYF.

The chain is built from TRBV13 and TRBJ2-7, with 10 positions matching TRBD1. The CDR3 contains 15 residues. V dropped 5 bases and J dropped 2; count of bases not matched to a gene: 6. Per the germline V gene, CDR1 is PRHDT and CDR2 is FYEKMQ (reference sequence). The CDR3 DNA reads TGTGCCAGCAGCCGTGACAGGGGGCTTACCTACGAGCAGTACTTC. Protein product: CASSRDRGLTYEQYF.

The genes are TRBV5-4 and TRBJ2-2; D assignment may be TRBD1 or TRBD2 (5 bases each). Germline V gives CDR1 SGHNT, CDR2 YYREEE (reference sequence). The CDR3 sequence is 16 residues long. V was shortened by 2 bases and J by 2 bases, with 13 bases between the two germline ends. CDR3 DNA: TGTGCCAGCAGCTTTAACTCCGGGGCTAACACCGGGGAGCTGTTTTTT. It encodes CASSFNSGANTGELFF.

The gene calls are TRBV4-3 and TRBJ1-1; 8 bases match TRBD1. J gave up 3 bases and V 5 bases, and 5 bases lay outside the gene matches. CDR3 length: 14 amino acids. Germline V gives CDR1 LGHNA, CDR2 YSLEER. In DNA form, the CDR3 reads TGCGCCAGCAGCGCAGGACAGGGCTACACTGAAGCTTTCTTT. The encoded protein is CASSAGQGYTEAFF.